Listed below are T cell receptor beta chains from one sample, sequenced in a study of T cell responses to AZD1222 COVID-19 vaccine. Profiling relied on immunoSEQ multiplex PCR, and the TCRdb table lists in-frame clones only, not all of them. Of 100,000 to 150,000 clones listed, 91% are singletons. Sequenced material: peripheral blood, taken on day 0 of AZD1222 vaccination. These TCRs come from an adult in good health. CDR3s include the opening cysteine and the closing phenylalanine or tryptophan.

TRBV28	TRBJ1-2	CAISRTGAYGYTF
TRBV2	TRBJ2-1	CASRLHPGGIQFF
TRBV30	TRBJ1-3	CACPAVSGNTIYF
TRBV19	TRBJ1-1	CASSIDRPGALNTEAFF
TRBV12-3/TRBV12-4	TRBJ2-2	CASSPQGTGELFF
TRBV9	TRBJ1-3	CAGSPPGQGAIRPDGNTIYF
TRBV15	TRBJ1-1	CATSSGPPPRNTEAFF
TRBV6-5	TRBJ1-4	CASSRPSGGDEKLFF
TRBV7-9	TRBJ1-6	CASSLRDNSPLHF
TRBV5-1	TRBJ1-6	CASSPGTVNSPLHF
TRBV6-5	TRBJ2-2	CASSYLRQKGPGELFF
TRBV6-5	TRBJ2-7	CASTSSGFYEQYF
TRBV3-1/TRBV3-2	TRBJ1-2	CASSQNYGYTF
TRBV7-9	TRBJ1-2	CASRRDTYGYTF
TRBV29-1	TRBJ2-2	CSIRTSGRTGELFF
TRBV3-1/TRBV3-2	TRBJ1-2	CASSQVRDYGYTF
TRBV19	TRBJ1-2	CASSGQGRSYGYTF
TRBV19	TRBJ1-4	CASSRFATNEKLFF
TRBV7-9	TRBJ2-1	CASSIPARDEQFF
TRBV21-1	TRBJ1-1	CAVTCGEMNTEAFF
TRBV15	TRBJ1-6	CATSTVGGNSPLHF
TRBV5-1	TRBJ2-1	CASSGGANRLNEQFF
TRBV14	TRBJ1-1	CASSPTRQTTETEAFF
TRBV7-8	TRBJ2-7	CASSFIAGGTYEQYF
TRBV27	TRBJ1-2	CASSLYYSTPQGYGYTF
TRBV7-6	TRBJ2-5	CASSSPGVTETQYF
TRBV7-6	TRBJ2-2	CASSPGPRTAAGELFF
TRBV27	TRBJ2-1	CASNFLGTGYSYNEQFF
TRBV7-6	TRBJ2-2	CASGGGRNANTGELFF
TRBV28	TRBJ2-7	CASSRGQGYEQYF
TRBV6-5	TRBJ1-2	CASSYSTGERGYTF
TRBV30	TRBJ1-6	CAWRPGLENSPLHF
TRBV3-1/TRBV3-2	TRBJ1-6	CASSRSPKGQVFLPLHF
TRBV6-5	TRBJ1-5	CASSYTGQGGQPQHF
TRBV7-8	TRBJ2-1	CASSLEGQGGDEQFF
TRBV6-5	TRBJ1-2	CASTAGVGYGYTF